This T cell receptor (beta chain) was identified in a study of T cell repertoires in cytomegalovirus infection. This clonotype was found many times. CDR3 size: 15 residues. Trimming cost V 7 bases and J 2 bases, with 15 bases left between them. TCRdb independently ran MiXCR on the reads; one entry per CDR3 protein. This table holds around 180,000 distinct CDR3 sequences, roughly 19% found once. This receptor was identified in a human donor in good health (CMV status not recorded). Some clones in this sample may be carry-over from other donors' samples. V usage is TRBV12-3 or TRBV12-4 and J usage is TRBJ1-5; D remains ambiguous. The sample comprised PBMCs. Here the CDR3 DNA reads TGTGCCAGCACCAAGACCCACTCGGGCAATCAGCCCCAGCATTTT. Protein sequence: CASTKTHSGNQPQHF.